Listed below are T cell receptor beta chains from one sample, sequenced in a study of blood T cell repertoires in COVID-19. Produced via immunoSEQ multiplex PCR; TCRdb's table is partial and in-frame only. This sample yields about 210,000 clones, of which about 88% are seen a single time; under 30% belongs to the top ten. Sequences were obtained from PBMCs or T cells enriched from blood (not recorded which). These TCRs come from a middle-aged woman in a cohort exposed to, infected with or recovered from COVID-19 (not recorded which). CDR3s include the opening cysteine and the closing phenylalanine or tryptophan. Fields, in order: clone size, J gene, D gene, V gene, CDR3 protein, CDR3 DNA. The D gene is left open where the match is weak. Not every row has a clone size; where given, it reads once, few, many or a size class.

>-|TRBJ2-3|-|TRBV28
CASLRTATDTQYF
TGTGCCAGCCTTAGGACAGCCACAGATACGCAGTATTTT
>-|TRBJ2-7|-|TRBV10-3
CAISDRQVGYEQYF
TGTGCCATCAGTGATCGGCAGGTGGGCTACGAGCAGTACTTC
>few|TRBJ1-5|-|TRBV19
CASSRTRYQPQHF
TGTGCCAGTAGTAGGACACGATATCAGCCCCAGCATTTT
>-|TRBJ1-1|-|TRBV11-3
CASSQLSAEAFF
TGTGCCAGCAGCCAACTCAGCGCTGAAGCTTTCTTT
>-|TRBJ2-7|TRBD1|TRBV7-9
CASSLVGGQAVGLQYF
TGTGCCAGCAGCTTAGTAGGAGGACAGGCGGTGGGGTTGCAGTACTTC
>-|TRBJ2-1|TRBD1|TRBV4-1
CASSHRDRTYNEQFF
TGCGCCAGCAGCCACCGGGACAGGACATACAATGAGCAGTTCTTC
>-|TRBJ2-3|TRBD2|TRBV3-1/TRBV3-2
CASSSRTSGTSTDTQYF
TGTGCCAGCAGCTCTCGGACTAGCGGCACCAGCACAGATACGCAGTATTTT
>-|TRBJ2-7|-|TRBV11-2
CASSDSATYEQYF
TGTGCCAGCAGCGACAGCGCGACCTACGAGCAGTACTTC
>few|TRBJ2-7|-|TRBV2
CASSDRRGPYEQYF
TGTGCCAGCAGTGATCGGCGCGGCCCCTACGAGCAGTACTTC
>few|TRBJ1-6|-|TRBV3-1/TRBV3-2
CASSQDRSNSPLHF
TGTGCCAGCAGTCAAGACAGAAGTAATTCACCCCTCCACTTT
>-|TRBJ2-5|-|TRBV30
CAWSPDSFQETQYF
TGTGCCTGGAGCCCCGACAGCTTTCAAGAGACCCAGTACTTC
>-|TRBJ2-4|TRBD1|TRBV4-1
CASSQTHPTGGNIQYF
TGCGCCAGCAGCCAAACCCATCCGACAGGGGGAAACATTCAGTACTTC
>-|TRBJ2-7|-|TRBV10-3
CAISESGGEQYF
TGTGCCATCAGTGAGTCAGGGGGCGAGCAGTACTTC
>-|TRBJ1-2|-|TRBV7-9
CASSLARRESGYTF
TGTGCCAGCAGCTTAGCGCGCAGGGAATCCGGCTACACCTTC
>-|TRBJ1-3|-|TRBV9
CASSWLVKGSTIYF
TGTGCCAGCAGCTGGCTAGTAAAAGGAAGCACCATATATTTT
>-|TRBJ1-2|TRBD1|TRBV25-1
CASSEGQNYGYTF
TGTGCCAGCAGTGAGGGACAGAACTATGGCTACACCTTC
>few|TRBJ2-7|TRBD2|TRBV13
CASNTGGAGEYEQYF
TGTGCCAGCAACACGGGTGGGGCGGGGGAATACGAGCAGTACTTC
>-|TRBJ1-1|TRBD1|TRBV6-5
CASSYRGPGTEAFF
TGTGCCAGCAGTTACAGGGGGCCGGGCACTGAAGCTTTCTTT
>-|TRBJ1-1|-|TRBV7-9
CASSLISQLTEAFF
TGTGCCAGCAGCTTAATTAGTCAACTTACTGAAGCTTTCTTT
>-|TRBJ2-7|-|TRBV9
CASSVDGGRSYEQYF
TGTGCCAGCAGCGTAGATGGAGGGAGATCCTACGAGCAGTACTTC
>few|TRBJ1-5|-|TRBV5-3
CARSLAQRSNQPQHF
TGTGCCAGAAGCTTGGCCCAACGGAGCAATCAGCCCCAGCATTTT
>-|TRBJ2-1|-|TRBV19
CASSIVLQGPYNEQFF
TGTGCCAGTAGTATAGTCTTACAGGGCCCCTACAATGAGCAGTTCTTC
>-|TRBJ1-5|TRBD1|TRBV28
CASSLGTGGGNQPQHF
TGTGCCAGCAGTTTAGGGACAGGGGGGGGCAATCAGCCCCAGCATTTT
>-|TRBJ1-1|TRBD1|TRBV7-6
CASSFTDRGGTEAFF
TGTGCCAGCAGCTTTACGGACAGGGGTGGAACTGAAGCTTTCTTT
>few|TRBJ2-7|TRBD1|TRBV6-1
CASSGLPGQGDFEQYF
TGTGCCAGCAGTGGGCTACCGGGACAGGGGGATTTCGAGCAGTACTTC
>-|TRBJ1-1|-|TRBV18
CASSPPTDTEAFF
TGTGCCAGCTCACCACCGACAGACACTGAAGCTTTCTTT
>-|TRBJ2-1|TRBD2|TRBV3-1/TRBV3-2
CASSQGVTSGGQFF
TGTGCCAGCAGCCAAGGAGTAACTAGCGGGGGTCAGTTCTTC
>-|TRBJ2-1|-|TRBV11-2
CASSSPGGWRDSHNEQFF
TGTGCCAGCAGCTCCCCAGGAGGGTGGCGGGACAGTCACAATGAGCAGTTCTTC